Listed below are T cell receptor beta chains from one sample, sequenced in a study of human T cells and chemical hapten exposure. TCRdb re-called the RACE reads with MiXCR, one entry per CDR3 protein. The sample includes some 360,000 distinct CDR3 sequences, 5% to 6.5% of them seen just once. Specimen: whole blood, collected in connection with sensitization to the hapten diphenylcyclopropenone (DPC). The receptors come from a woman aged 45-60 years with alopecia areata. Some clones in this sample may be carry-over from other donors' samples. The CDR3 runs from the conserved cysteine through the conserved F or W. D genes are given only for firm matches. Not all rows give a size; the values are once, few, many and, for expanded clones, a class.

v_call	clone_size	j_call	d_call	cdr3_nt	cdr3_aa
TRBV27	-	TRBJ2-1	TRBD2	TGTGCCAGCAGCTTCCGACTAGCGGGAGGGCGAGTCAATGAGCAGTTCTTC	CASSFRLAGGRVNEQFF
TRBV27	-	TRBJ1-2	TRBD1	TGTGCCAGCAGTAACAGGGGGCTAGGCGGCTACACCTTC	CASSNRGLGGYTF
TRBV12-3/TRBV12-4	many	TRBJ1-5	TRBD1	TGTGCCAGCAACTTACAGGGGGATCAGCCCCAGCATTTT	CASNLQGDQPQHF
TRBV11-1	-	TRBJ2-7	-	TGTGCCAGCAGCCTTCCCCGGGGCAGCGGGCCTCGAGAGCAGTACTTC	CASSLPRGSGPREQYF
TRBV27	few	TRBJ2-5	-	TGTGCCAGCAGTTACTCCAGGGGCCACGAGACCCAGTACTTC	CASSYSRGHETQYF
TRBV7-2	many	TRBJ2-1	-	TGTGCCAGCAGCACCCGGCAGGTAGCGAATGAGCAGTTCTTC	CASSTRQVANEQFF
TRBV6-6	many	TRBJ1-2	TRBD1	TGTGCCAGCAGTTACCCATATACAGGGGAGAACTATGGCTACACCTTC	CASSYPYTGENYGYTF
TRBV15	many	TRBJ2-5	-	TGTGCCACCAGCAGAGATCCCCCCGGGACCTCCCCCCCCCAAGAGACCCAGTACTTC	CATSRDPPGTSPPQETQYF
TRBV7-9	few	TRBJ2-1	-	TGTGCCAGCAGCCAAATCCGGGACGTCTTCTACAATGAGCAGTTCTTC	CASSQIRDVFYNEQFF
TRBV4-3	-	TRBJ2-7	-	TGCGCCAGCAGCCCCCGACTAGCCTACGAGCAGTACTTC	CASSPRLAYEQYF
TRBV6-2/TRBV6-3	many	TRBJ1-5	TRBD1	TGTGCCAGCAGACTGACAGGGGGCAATCAGCCCCAGCATTTT	CASRLTGGNQPQHF
TRBV28	many	TRBJ1-1	TRBD1	TGTGCCAGCAGGGACAGGGTTGGGGGGAACACTGAAGCTTTCTTT	CASRDRVGGNTEAFF
TRBV20-1	many	TRBJ1-2	TRBD1	TGCAGTGCTAGACCCGACAGGGTTGATGGCTACACCTTC	CSARPDRVDGYTF
TRBV7-9	many	TRBJ1-2	-	TGTGCCAGCAGCTCCCCCAGGAAGCTCGGGGAGTATGGCTACACCTTC	CASSSPRKLGEYGYTF
TRBV11-2	few	TRBJ2-3	-	TGTGCCAGCAGCATCGGGGATACGCAGTATTTT	CASSIGDTQYF
TRBV20-1	few	TRBJ1-5	-	TGCAGTGCTAGAGCCAGGGTAGGCAATCAGCCCCAGCATTTT	CSARARVGNQPQHF
TRBV10-2	many	TRBJ1-2	TRBD1	TGCGCCAGCTGGACAGGGGGATATGGCTACACCTTC	CASWTGGYGYTF
TRBV7-9	many	TRBJ1-4	-	TGTGCCAGCAGCAGTAGTTCAGGGAGCGCGGAAAAACTGTTTTTT	CASSSSSGSAEKLFF
TRBV27	-	TRBJ2-5	TRBD2	TGTGCCAGCAGTTCCTCCCGGACTAGCGGCCTGGAGACCCAGTACTTC	CASSSSRTSGLETQYF
TRBV29-1	many	TRBJ2-7	-	TGCAGCGTTGAAGATCCGGAGGGGCAGCCCTACGAGCAGTACTTC	CSVEDPEGQPYEQYF